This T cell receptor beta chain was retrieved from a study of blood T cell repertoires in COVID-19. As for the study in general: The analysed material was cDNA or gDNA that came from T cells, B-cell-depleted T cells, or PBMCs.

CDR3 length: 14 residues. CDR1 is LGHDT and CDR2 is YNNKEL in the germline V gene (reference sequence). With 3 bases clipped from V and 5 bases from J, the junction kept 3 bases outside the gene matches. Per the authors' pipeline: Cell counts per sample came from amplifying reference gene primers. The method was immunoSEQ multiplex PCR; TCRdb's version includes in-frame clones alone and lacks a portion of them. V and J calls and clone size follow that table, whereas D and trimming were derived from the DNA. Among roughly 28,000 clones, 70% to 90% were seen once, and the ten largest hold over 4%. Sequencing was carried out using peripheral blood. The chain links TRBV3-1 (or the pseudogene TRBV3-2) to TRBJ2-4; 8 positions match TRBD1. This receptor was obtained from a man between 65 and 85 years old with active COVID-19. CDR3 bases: TGTGCCAGCAGCCAGCAGGGGGCGGAAAACATTCAGTACTTC. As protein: CASSQQGAENIQYF.